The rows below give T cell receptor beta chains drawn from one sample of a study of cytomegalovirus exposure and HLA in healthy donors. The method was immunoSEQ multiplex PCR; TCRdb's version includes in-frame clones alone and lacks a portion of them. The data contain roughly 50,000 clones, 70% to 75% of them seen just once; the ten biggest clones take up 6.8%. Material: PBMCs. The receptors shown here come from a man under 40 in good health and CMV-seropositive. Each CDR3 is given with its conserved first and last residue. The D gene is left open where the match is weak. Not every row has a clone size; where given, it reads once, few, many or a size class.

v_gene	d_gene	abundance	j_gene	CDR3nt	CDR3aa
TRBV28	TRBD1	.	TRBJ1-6	TGTGCCAGCAGATTAAGGGACAGCACCGAGTCACCCCTCCACTTT	CASRLRDSTESPLHF
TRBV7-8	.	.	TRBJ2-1	TGTGCCAGCAGCTTAAGCGGTAGTGAGCAGTTCTTC	CASSLSGSEQFF
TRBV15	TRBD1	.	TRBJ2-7	TGTGCCACCAGCAGAGAACGACAGGGGGCCTACGAGCAGTACTTC	CATSRERQGAYEQYF
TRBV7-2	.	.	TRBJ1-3	TGTGCCAGCAGCCCGCGACTGAGCTCTGGAAACACCATATATTTT	CASSPRLSSGNTIYF
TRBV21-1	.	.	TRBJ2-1	TGTGCCACCCCGATTACAGGGGCCAATGAGCAGTTCTTC	CATPITGANEQFF
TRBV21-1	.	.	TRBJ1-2	TGTGCCAGCAGCAAAGTATTCTCTTGGGCTAATGATGGCTACACCTTC	CASSKVFSWANDGYTF
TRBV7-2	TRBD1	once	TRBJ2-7	TGTGCCAGCAGCTTAGGGGGACAGGGGCCCTACGAGCAGTACTTC	CASSLGGQGPYEQYF
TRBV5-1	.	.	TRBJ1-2	TGCGCCAGCAGCTTGGACGGGAGGGTGGATGGCTACACCTTC	CASSLDGRVDGYTF
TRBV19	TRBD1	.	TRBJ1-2	TGTGCCAGTATGTCACCCAGGGGGCAAGTGTATGGCTACACCTTC	CASMSPRGQVYGYTF
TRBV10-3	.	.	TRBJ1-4	TGTGCCATCGGTGAAACCTTTAGCCGCCAAAATAATGAAAAACTGTTTTTT	CAIGETFSRQNNEKLFF
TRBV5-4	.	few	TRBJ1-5	TGTGCCAGCAGCTTCGAGAATCAGCCCCAGCATTTT	CASSFENQPQHF
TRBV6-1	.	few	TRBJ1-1	TGTGCCAGCAGGGACAGCACCCTAATGAACACTGAAGCTTTCTTT	CASRDSTLMNTEAFF
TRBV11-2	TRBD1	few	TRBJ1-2	TGTGCCAGCAGCTTAGACGTCGGACAGGCCTATGGCTACACCTTC	CASSLDVGQAYGYTF
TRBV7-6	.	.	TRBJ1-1	TGTGCCAGCAGCTTAGCTGGGGGCAACACTGAAGCTTTCTTT	CASSLAGGNTEAFF
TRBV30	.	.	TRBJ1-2	TGTGCCTGGAGTCCGCCGGGCTCAAGAAGGGGAGGCTACACCTTC	CAWSPPGSRRGGYTF
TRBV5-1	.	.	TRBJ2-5	TGCGCCAGCAGCTTGGGAAGGCGGGGCGGGGAGACCCAGTACTTC	CASSLGRRGGETQYF
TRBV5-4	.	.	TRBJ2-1	TGTGCCAGCAGCTTGCGCGGGGGCCGTTTAAATGAGCAGTTCTTC	CASSLRGGRLNEQFF
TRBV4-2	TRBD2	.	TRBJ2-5	TGTGCCAGCAGCCAAGAGAGAAGCGGGGGGGCAGAGACCCAGTACTTC	CASSQERSGGAETQYF
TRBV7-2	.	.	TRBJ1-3	TGTGCCAGCAGCCCTCGGACAGCCGGAAACACCATATATTTT	CASSPRTAGNTIYF
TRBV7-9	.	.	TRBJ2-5	TGTTCCAGCAGCTTTAGTCAAGAGACCCAGTACTTC	CSSSFSQETQYF
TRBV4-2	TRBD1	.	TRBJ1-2	TGTGCCAGCAGGCCGACAGGGGACCGCTACACCTTC	CASRPTGDRYTF
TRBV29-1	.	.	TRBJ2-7	TGCAGCGCCAAAGGAGGTAATTACTACGAGCAGTACTTC	CSAKGGNYYEQYF
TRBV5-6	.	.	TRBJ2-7	TGTGCCAGCAGTGGGGGGTGGGAGCAGTACTTC	CASSGGWEQYF
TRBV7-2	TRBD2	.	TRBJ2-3	TGTGCCAGCAGCGCACGACTAGCGGGGAGCAGAGATACGCAGTATTTT	CASSARLAGSRDTQYF
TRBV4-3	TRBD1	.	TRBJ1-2	TGCGCCAGCAGCCAAGGACAGGGTGAAGGCTACACCTTC	CASSQGQGEGYTF
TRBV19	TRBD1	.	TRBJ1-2	TGTGCCAGTAGCGGACAGGGGAAGGGCTACACCTTC	CASSGQGKGYTF
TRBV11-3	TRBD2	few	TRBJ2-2	TGTGCCAGCAGCGAGGGACTAGCGGGGCACACCGGGGAGCTGTTTTTT	CASSEGLAGHTGELFF
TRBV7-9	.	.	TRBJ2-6	TGTGCCAGCAGCTTAGCCAGGTCTGGGGCCAACGTCCTGACTTTC	CASSLARSGANVLTF
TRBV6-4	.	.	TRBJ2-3	TGTGCCAGCAGTGAAGCAGGGGCAACAGATACGCAGTATTTT	CASSEAGATDTQYF
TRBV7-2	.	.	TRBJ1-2	TGTGCCAGCAGCCCCAATCTGGCTGGCTACACCTTC	CASSPNLAGYTF
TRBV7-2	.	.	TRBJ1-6	TGTGCCAGCAGCTTATTCAAGAGTTCTACCTATAATTCACCCCTCCACTTT	CASSLFKSSTYNSPLHF
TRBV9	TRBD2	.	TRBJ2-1	TGTGCCAGCAGCGTAGCTTGGGGAGGGGCAGAGCAGTTCTTC	CASSVAWGGAEQFF
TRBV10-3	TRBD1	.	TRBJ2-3	TGTGCCATCAGTGGAGGCAGGGGGCCTATGAGCTATACGCAGTATTTT	CAISGGRGPMSYTQYF
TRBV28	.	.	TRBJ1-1	TGTGCCAGCAGTTTATGGCACAGGGCGGAGAACACTGAAGCTTTCTTT	CASSLWHRAENTEAFF
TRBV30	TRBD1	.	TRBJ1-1	TGTGCCTGGAGGTTCGGGACAGTGAACACTGAAGCTTTCTTT	CAWRFGTVNTEAFF
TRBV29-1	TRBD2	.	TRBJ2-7	TGCAGCGTTGTTTTCGGGGGGGCCTACGAGCAGTACTTC	CSVVFGGAYEQYF
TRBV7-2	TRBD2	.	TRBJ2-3	TGTGCCAGCAGCTTTAGCGGGGGGCCACTCACAGATACGCAGTATTTT	CASSFSGGPLTDTQYF
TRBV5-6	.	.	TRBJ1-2	TGTGCCAGCAGCCGACAGGCCTCGCTTTTCTATGGCTACACCTTC	CASSRQASLFYGYTF
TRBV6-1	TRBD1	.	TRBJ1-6	TGTGCCAGCAGTGAAGAGCGGGGACAGGGGCGAACACCCCTCCACTTT	CASSEERGQGRTPLHF
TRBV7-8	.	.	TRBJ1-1	TGTGCCAGCAGCCCCCGCGGGGGAAGGGGGAACACTGAAGCCTTCTTT	CASSPRGGRGNTEAFF
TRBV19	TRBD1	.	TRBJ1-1	TGTGCCAGTAGTACCCCCTGGACAGGGGGCGAAACTGAAGCTTTCTTT	CASSTPWTGGETEAFF
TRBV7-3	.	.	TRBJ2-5	TGTGCCAGCAGCGCGTCCGGGACACCCCAAGAGACCCAGTACTTC	CASSASGTPQETQYF
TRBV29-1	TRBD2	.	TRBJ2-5	TGCAGCGTTGAACGGGCTAGCGGCCCTGGAGAGACCCAGTACTTC	CSVERASGPGETQYF
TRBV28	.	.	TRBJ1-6	TGTGCCACCCTAGGGGTGCTTTCACCCCTCCACTTT	CATLGVLSPLHF
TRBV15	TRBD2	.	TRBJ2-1	TGTGCCACCAGCAGCGGGACTAGCGGGGCCTCCTACAATGAGCAGTTCTTC	CATSSGTSGASYNEQFF
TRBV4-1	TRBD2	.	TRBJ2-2	TGCGCCAGCAGCCAGCCCCCCGGGAGGATAGGGCCTAACACCGGGGAGCTGTTTTTT	CASSQPPGRIGPNTGELFF
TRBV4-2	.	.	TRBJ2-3	TGTGCCAGCACAGCCCCGGGGGGCACGCAGTATTTT	CASTAPGGTQYF
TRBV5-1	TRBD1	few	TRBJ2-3	TGCGCCAGCAGCTTGTGGGGACAGGGCACAGATACGCAGTATTTT	CASSLWGQGTDTQYF
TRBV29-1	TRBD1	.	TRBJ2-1	TGCAGCGTTGAAGGGACAGGGGGCAATGAGCAGTTCTTC	CSVEGTGGNEQFF
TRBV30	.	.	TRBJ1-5	TGTGCCTGGAGTGTCGGCGGGGATCAGCCCCAGCATTTT	CAWSVGGDQPQHF
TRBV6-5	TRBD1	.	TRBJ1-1	TGTGCCAGCAGACGGACAGGGGGCACTGAAGCTTTCTTT	CASRRTGGTEAFF
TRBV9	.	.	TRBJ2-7	TGTGCCAGCAGCGTAGGGGCCACAGGCTACGAGCAGTACTTC	CASSVGATGYEQYF
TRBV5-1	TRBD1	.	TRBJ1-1	TGCGCCAGCAGCTCCACAGGGGGCGCTTCTTTCGGTGAAGCTTTCTTT	CASSSTGGASFGEAFF
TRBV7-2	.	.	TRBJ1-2	TGTGCCAGCAGCACAAAGACGGGACTGCGTGGCTACACCTTC	CASSTKTGLRGYTF
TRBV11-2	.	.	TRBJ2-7	TGTGCCAGCAGCGTGCGAACGACGGGTTCCTACGAGCAGTACTTC	CASSVRTTGSYEQYF